Listed here are 6 T cell receptor beta chains from one sample, sequenced in a study of cytomegalovirus exposure and HLA in healthy donors. PCR employed 60 Vbeta and 13 Jbeta primers. This table comes from immunoSEQ multiplex PCR, and its TCRdb copy is limited to in-frame clones, with some not included. The repertoire consists of about 180,000 clones, with 77% occurring once and the leading ten covering approximately 1.5%. The source material was PBMCs. These receptors came from a man aged 18 to 35 in good health and CMV-seronegative.

The chain employs TRBV11-3 and TRBJ2-7; 12 nucleotides line up with TRBD2. Germline CDR1 is SGHNT and CDR2 is YENEEA. This CDR3 region has 17 residues. Germline trimming cut 5 bases from V and 0 bases from J; bases unmatched to any gene: 8. DNA of the CDR3: TGTGCCAGCAGCCCGTCCCCTAGCGGGAGGGCCTCCTACGAGCAGTACTTC. Translating gives CASSPSPSGRASYEQYF. Together with reference TRBV11-3 and TRBJ2-7, the CDR3 gives the full variable domain: EAGVVQSPRYKIIEKKQPVAFWCNPISGHNTLYWYLQNLGQGPELLIRYENEEAVDDSQLPKDRFSAERLKGVDSTLKIQPAELGDSAVYLCASSPSPSGRASYEQYFGPGTRLTVT.

The V call is TRBV18, the J call TRBJ2-2, with TRBD2 identical over 14 bases. V lost 4 bases to trimming and J lost 7 bases; unmatched junction nucleotides: 5. The V gene's germline CDR1 is KGHSH and CDR2 LQKENI. This CDR3 contains 16 residues. The CDR3 nucleotides are TGTGCCAGCTCACTGGGACTAGCGGGAGACGGCGGGGAGCTGTTTTTT. Translated, it gives CASSLGLAGDGGELFF.

The gene calls are TRBV27 and TRBJ1-3, with D perhaps TRBD1 (6 bases). The CDR3 sequence is 14 residues long. Germline CDR1 MNHEY, CDR2 SMNVEV (reference sequence). Trimming removed 5 bases from V and 0 bases from J, with 8 bases in between. This CDR3 reads CASSPTGSGNTIYF. CDR3 nucleotides: TGTGCCAGCAGTCCGACAGGCTCTGGAAACACCATATATTTT.

This clone was seen a single time. The chain couples TRBV6-5 to TRBJ2-3, with D possibly TRBD2 on 6 matching bases. V shed 0 bases and J shed 7 bases, with 14 bases lying between them. This CDR3 contains 15 residues. CDR1 MNHEY and CDR2 SVGAGI come from the germline V gene. The CDR3 coding sequence is TGTGCCAGCAGTTACTCGCCCCGGAGGGGCAATACGCAGTATTTT. It codes for CASSYSPRRGNTQYF.

The chain employs TRBV4-1 and TRBJ1-1; the D gene is possibly TRBD1 (5 bases). The CDR3 is 14 residues long. The V end lost 2 bases, the J end lost 8 bases, and 15 bases lay between the germline ends. The V gene's germline CDR1 is MGHRA and CDR2 YSYEKL. For the CDR3, the DNA is TGCGCCAGCAGCCAACACGGGGGTACAAGCGAAGCTTTCTTT. Protein product: CASSQHGGTSEAFF.

V gene TRBV19 combines with J gene TRBJ2-1, with TRBD2 as a possible D gene (5 bases). Trimming removed 6 bases from V and 8 bases from J, with 14 bases in between. This CDR3 is 13 amino acids long. Germline CDR1 is LNHDA and CDR2 is SQIVND (reference sequence). The CDR3, as DNA: TGTGCCAGTAGGGATACTAGTTACGATGAGCAGTTCTTC. As protein: CASRDTSYDEQFF.